This entry is about one TCR beta chain. Antigen specificity is unknown. Constant-segment primers were used for 5'RACE, and the resulting TCR alpha and TCR beta cDNA libraries carried sample barcodes and UMIs. MiXCR, applied by TCRdb to the 5' RACE reads, yields one record per CDR3 protein. The sample comprises tens of thousands of distinct CDR3 sequences, 9.3% of which are singletons, and approximately 10% rests with the top ten. The data originate from a study of T-cell memory formation after mild COVID-19. About the research overall: Clusters were largely donor specific. Study-level results: Contracting CD4+ clones lay largely in CM and EM, with CD8+ ones residing in EMRA.

Per the germline V gene, CDR1 is SGHAT and CDR2 is FQNNGV. The length of the CDR3 is 15 residues. V lost 5 bases and J lost 0, with 13 bases in between. Input material: PBMCs or a T cell subset sorted from them (not recorded which). This clonotype originated in an adult woman who had mild COVID-19 (a few samples of this study predate the infection). Cell type and time point are not known. This chain uses TRBV11-2 with TRBJ1-1; D is unresolved. CDR3 amino acids: CASSTVRDLNTEAFF. The CDR3 DNA is TGTGCCAGCAGCACCGTCCGCGACTTGAACACTGAAGCTTTCTTT. The full variable domain, completed using reference TRBV11-2 and TRBJ1-1, is EAGVAQSPRYKIIEKRQSVAFWCNPISGHATLYWYQQILGQGPKLLIQFQNNGVVDDSQLPKDRFSAERLKGVDSTLKIQPAKLEDSAVYLCASSTVRDLNTEAFFGQGTRLTVV.